These 19 T cell receptor beta chains share one sample of origin, sequenced in a study of cytomegalovirus exposure and HLA in healthy donors. Researchers ran the PCR with 60 Vbeta and 13 Jbeta primers. Repertoires were generated with immunoSEQ multiplex PCR, while TCRdb's copy carries only in-frame clones and drops some. This table has roughly 180,000 clones, roughly 75% appearing once. Sequencing was carried out using PBMCs. The receptors derive from a female donor in good health and CMV-seronegative.

A word on this clone: Relative to the germline gene, one junction end is altered; a read error may explain this. The sample carries other DNA sequences with the same CDR3. This sequence joins TRBV7-7 and TRBJ2-1; possible D gene TRBD2, 5 bases. This CDR3 contains 13 residues. Germline CDR1 is SSHAT and CDR2 is FNYEAQ (reference sequence). CDR3 protein: CASSLELDNEQFF. CDR3 DNA: TGTGCTAGCAGCTTAGAACTAGACAATGAGCAGTTCTTC.

This clone was observed once. V is TRBV10-1 and J is TRBJ2-5; 10 nucleotides align to TRBD1. TRBJ2-7 explains the end of the DNA better; the J call may be wrong. The CDR3 covers 14 residues. CDR1 is WNHNN, CDR2 SYGVQD, per germline (reference sequence). This CDR3 is CASSFPGQGYEQYF. In DNA form, the CDR3 reads TGCGCCAGCAGTTTTCCGGGACAGGGGTACGAGCAGTACTTC.

Written as DNA, the CDR3 is TGTGCCAGCAGCTACGGGACGGCGACAGGGGGCGCGGGAGCTTTCTTT. Its translation: CASSYGTATGGAGAFF. The chain couples TRBV7-2 to TRBJ1-1; 10 bases are shared with TRBD1. The CDR3 totals 16 residues. J lost 10 bases, V lost 4 bases, and 15 bases had no gene match. Germline values: CDR1 SGHTA, CDR2 FQGNSA. The complete variable domain, with remaining parts taken from reference TRBV7-2 and TRBJ1-1, reads GAGVSQSPSNKVTEKGKDVELRCDPISGHTALYWYRQSLGQGLEFLIYFQGNSAPDKSGLPSDRFSAERTGGSVSTLTIQRTQQEDSAVYLCASSYGTATGGAGAFFGQGTRLTVV.

CDR3 sequence reads: CASSRLAMGDRRHEQYF. The DNA of the CDR3 is TGCGCCAGCAGCCGGCTGGCCATGGGGGACAGGCGGCACGAGCAGTACTTC. This chain links TRBV5-1 with TRBJ2-7; 8 bases are a match to TRBD1. This CDR3 has 17 residues. The V gene end was trimmed by 4 bases and the J gene end by 5 bases; junction bases not matched to a gene: 17. Germline V gene sequence: CDR1 SGHRS, CDR2 YFSETQ.

This chain connects TRBV27 to TRBJ1-2; a weak D match, TRBD1 (5 bases). CDR3 length equals 21 residues. V dropped 6 bases and J dropped 7 bases, with 39 bases sitting between them. Germline values: CDR1 MNHEY, CDR2 SMNVEV (reference sequence). This chain's CDR3 is CASRTPGLTRNINYVQSGYTF. As DNA, the CDR3 is TGTGCCAGCAGGACACCGGGACTGACGCGAAACATTAACTATGTTCAGTCTGGCTACACCTTC.

The V call is TRBV7-2, the J call TRBJ2-3; 13 bases are shared with TRBD2. The CDR3 has 16 amino acids. The J segment lost 6 bases and the V segment lost 1 base, leaving 4 bases of the junction unmatched. In germline, CDR1 is SGHTA, CDR2 FQGNSA. Here the CDR3 DNA reads TGTGCCAGCAGCTTAGTAGGGACTAGCGGGGTCGATACGCAGTATTTT. Protein: CASSLVGTSGVDTQYF.

V usage is TRBV9 and J usage is TRBJ2-3; tentative D call: TRBD1 (6 bases). Germline-derived CDR1 and CDR2 are SGDLS and YYNGEE. The CDR3 is 14 amino acids. The germline V and J ends were trimmed by 1 base and 5 bases, with 11 bases remaining between them. CDR3 sequence (DNA): TGTGCCAGCAGCGTATCAGGGGAGAAAGATACGCAGTATTTT. Its protein product is CASSVSGEKDTQYF.

This sequence joins TRBV5-1 and TRBJ1-1; D gene uncertain. Germline V gene sequence: CDR1 SGHRS, CDR2 YFSETQ. This CDR3 region has 13 residues. The germline V and J ends were trimmed by 6 bases and 1 base, with 10 bases remaining between them. The CDR3 sequence: CASTLTGNTEAFF. The CDR3 nucleotides are TGCGCCAGCACCCTTACGGGGAACACTGAAGCTTTCTTT. Variable domain in full (rest from reference TRBV5-1 and TRBJ1-1): KAGVTQTPRYLIKTRGQQVTLSCSPISGHRSVSWYQQTPGQGLQFLFEYFSETQRNKGNFPGRFSGRQFSNSRSEMNVSTLELGDSALYLCASTLTGNTEAFFGQGTRLTVV.

In DNA form, the CDR3 reads TGTGCCAGCAGCCTAAAGCCCGGGTCAACTAATGAAAAACTGTTTTTT. Translating gives CASSLKPGSTNEKLFF. J is TRBJ1-4 and V is TRBV4-2; D not certain. Germline assignment: CDR1 LGHNA and CDR2 YNFKEQ. Trimming removed 4 bases at V and 0 bases at J, with 12 bases between. The CDR3 is 16 residues long.

The chain uses TRBV28 and TRBJ2-1, with 7 bases aligning to TRBD2. This CDR3 is built from 16 residues. Losses at the gene ends were 4 bases for V and 5 bases for J; bases not matched to a gene: 11. CDR1 MDHEN and CDR2 SYDVKM come from the germline V gene. The CDR3 region is CASSSWGGEFDNEQFF. CDR3 sequence (DNA): TGTGCCAGCAGTTCCTGGGGAGGGGAGTTCGACAATGAGCAGTTCTTC.

The chain is built from TRBV5-8 and TRBJ1-2; unclear D gene. The germline gives CDR1 SGHTS, CDR2 YDEGEE. The CDR3 spans 16 residues. Trimming took off 0 bases at V and 5 bases at J, with 17 bases between the two ends. The CDR3 is CASSLVGLAAAYGYTF. CDR3 nucleotides: TGTGCCAGCAGCTTGGTCGGGTTGGCCGCCGCTTATGGCTACACCTTC.

The J gene is TRBJ2-5, the V gene TRBV5-1, with 8 bases identical to TRBD1. The CDR3 is 15 amino acids. V lost 4 bases and J lost 1; bases outside the gene matches: 6. From germline, CDR1 is SGHRS and CDR2 YFSETQ. The CDR3 DNA is TGCGCCAGCAGCCCCAGGACAGGGAGCCAAGAGACCCAGTACTTC. Its protein product is CASSPRTGSQETQYF.

The CDR3 coding sequence is TGCAGCGTTGAGGCGGGAGGGCCCTTCGAGCAGTACTTC. This sequence encodes CSVEAGGPFEQYF. The chain employs TRBV29-1 and TRBJ2-7; 9 bases align to TRBD2. The CDR3 covers 13 residues. CDR1 is SQVTM, CDR2 ANQGSEA, per germline. V was pared by 3 bases and J by 6 bases, with 6 bases of the junction left unmatched.

V gene TRBV4-3 combines with J gene TRBJ2-7, with TRBD2 identical over 7 bases. Germline trimming cut 3 bases from V and 2 bases from J; bases unmatched to any gene: 1. Germline values: CDR1 LGHNA, CDR2 YSLEER. The CDR3 sequence is 13 residues long. This CDR3 reads CASSQGGPYEQYF. DNA for the CDR3: TGCGCCAGCAGCCAGGGAGGGCCCTACGAGCAGTACTTC.

The chain combines TRBV5-1 with TRBJ1-4, with 9 bases aligning to TRBD1. The J segment lost 4 bases and the V segment lost 3 bases, leaving 4 bases of the junction unmatched. Germline V gene data show CDR1 as SGHRS and CDR2 as YFSETQ. CDR3 length: 15 residues. CDR3 bases: TGCGCCAGCAGCTGGACAGGGGTCAGTAATGAAAAACTGTTTTTT. It translates to CASSWTGVSNEKLFF.

The rearrangement uses TRBV27 and TRBJ2-5, with D tentatively TRBD1 (5 bases). CDR3 length: 13 residues. Germline CDR1 reads MNHEY; CDR2 reads SMNVEV (reference sequence). Trimming stripped 6 bases from V and 4 bases from J, with 12 bases between. CDR3 DNA: TGTGCCAGCAGCCTGGGGCCCCCAGAGACCCAGTACTTC. Residues: CASSLGPPETQYF.

The chain is built from TRBV5-4 and TRBJ2-1, with 12 nucleotides matching TRBD2. Germline assignment: CDR1 SGHNT and CDR2 YYREEE (reference sequence). The CDR3 is 16 amino acids. With 4 bases clipped from V and 5 bases from J, the junction kept 7 bases outside the gene matches. As DNA, the CDR3 is TGTGCCAGCAGCCCAGCGCGACTAGCGGGAGACAATGAGCAGTTCTTC. As protein: CASSPARLAGDNEQFF.

This chain uses TRBV28 with TRBJ2-7, with TRBD1 matching 10 bases. CDR3 length: 15 residues. Germline trimming cut 3 bases from V and 3 bases from J; bases unmatched to any gene: 5. Germline CDR1 reads MDHEN; CDR2 reads SYDVKM. CDR3 in amino acids: CASSFPGQGVYEQYF. Here the CDR3 DNA reads TGTGCCAGCAGTTTTCCAGGACAGGGGGTCTACGAGCAGTACTTC.

The V gene is TRBV7-2, the J gene TRBJ1-1; 11 positions agree with TRBD1. The CDR3 consists of 16 residues. V shed 6 bases, J shed 1 base, and the junction held 7 bases outside the gene matches. Per germline, CDR1 SGHTA and CDR2 FQGNSA. The CDR3 DNA reads TGTGCCAGCAGGGCCGGGACAGGGGGAAAGAACACTGAAGCTTTCTTT. Its protein is CASRAGTGGKNTEAFF.